Listed here is a single TCR beta chain. Its antigen is as yet unknown. MiXCR, run by TCRdb on the reads, gives a single entry per CDR3 protein. The sample yields some 300,000 distinct CDR3 sequences, 17% seen once. The data derive from a study of T cell repertoires in cytomegalovirus infection. General observations from the study: Summed frequency of public TCR beta families distinguished CMV carriers with the relevant HLA.

Trimming cost V 2 bases and J 0 bases, with 13 bases left between them. Looked up from germline, CDR1 is SGHDN and CDR2 is FVKESK. The CDR3 is 16 residues long. The clonotype was recovered from a human donor in good health (CMV status not recorded). Some clones in this sample may be carry-over from other donors' samples. The chain combines TRBV14 with TRBJ2-5; D call uncertain. Input material: PBMCs. The CDR3 DNA reads TGTGCCAGCAGCCAACTCAGTTCAGGCCACCAAGAGACCCAGTACTTC. It yields the protein CASSQLSSGHQETQYF.